One sample yielded the 8 T cell receptor beta chains listed below, sequenced in a study of lymphopenia after photon versus proton radiotherapy. Profiled with immunoSEQ multiplex PCR; TCRdb holds only in-frame clones, not every one. The sample carries tens of thousands of clones, around 87% recorded once. The sample consisted of peripheral blood, taken from a patient treated with photon-based radiotherapy. These receptors originate from a man aged 40-49 years with gastric cancer.

The chain carries TRBV6-5 and TRBJ1-3; D uncertain. The CDR3 is made up of 15 amino acids. Per the germline V gene, CDR1 is MNHEY and CDR2 is SVGAGI. V was cut by 4 bases and J by 4 bases, with 14 bases left in between. CDR3: CASSSLGVLGNTIYF. In DNA, the CDR3 is TGTGCCAGCAGTTCCCTCGGTGTCCTAGGAAACACCATATATTTT.

The V and J genes are TRBV4-2 and TRBJ1-2; possible D gene TRBD1, 6 bases. The CDR3 length is 14 residues. Trimming removed 0 bases at V and 5 bases at J, with 10 bases between. Per germline, CDR1 LGHNA and CDR2 YNFKEQ. The CDR3 loop is CASSQEQGPYGYTF. CDR3 nucleotides: TGTGCCAGCAGCCAAGAGCAGGGGCCATATGGCTACACCTTC.

This clone was found a few times. The chain has TRBV7-2 and TRBJ2-3; D may correspond to TRBD1 or TRBD2 (6 bases each). CDR1 is SGHTA, CDR2 FQGNSA, per germline. The ends were cut back, 4 bases at V and 0 bases at J, with 11 bases in the middle. The CDR3 is 15 amino acids. The CDR3 region is CASSSTGASTDTQYF. The CDR3 DNA reads TGTGCCAGCAGCTCGACGGGGGCGAGCACAGATACGCAGTATTTT.

This clone was recorded only once. The genes are TRBV6-6 and TRBJ1-2; 8 bases match TRBD1. CDR3 length: 12 amino acids. CDR1 is MNHNY and CDR2 is SVGAGI in the germline V gene (reference sequence). V lost 5 bases and J lost 7; bases outside the gene matches: 3. The CDR3 DNA sequence: TGTGCCAGCAGTCCGACAGGGGCTGGCTACACCTTC. This gives the protein CASSPTGAGYTF.

The genes are TRBV6-5 and TRBJ2-7; TRBD1 agrees at 7 bases. V lost 7 bases to trimming and J lost 6 bases; unmatched junction nucleotides: 9. The germline V gene encodes CDR1 MNHEY and CDR2 SVGAGI. The CDR3 has 13 residues. This CDR3 is CASTPGQFSEQYF. The CDR3 region has the DNA TGTGCCAGCACCCCGGGACAGTTCTCCGAGCAGTACTTC.

This clone was seen once. V and J are TRBV21-1 and TRBJ2-3; the DNA was not compared with TRBD2, the D call given in the table. TRBV21-1 is tagged as a pseudogene. This CDR3 is built from 19 residues. In nucleotides, the CDR3 is TGTGCCAGCACCAACTCTAGCGGGGGACAAGCCGACAGAACAGATACGCAGTATTTT. Its protein is CASTNSSGGQADRTDTQYF.

The chain is built from TRBV10-2 and TRBJ1-6, with D possibly TRBD1 on 5 matching bases. The CDR3 length is 14 residues. Trimming took off 2 bases at V and 7 bases at J, with 9 bases between the two ends. The germline gives CDR1 WSHSY, CDR2 SAAADI. The CDR3 coding sequence is TGCGCCAGCAGTGAGGGGGGGACCAATTCACCCCTCCACTTT. This codes for CASSEGGTNSPLHF.

V and J are TRBV19 and TRBJ2-6; D is perhaps TRBD1 (5 bases). The CDR3 is made up of 13 amino acids. Germline V gene lookup returns CDR1 LNHDA and CDR2 SQIVND (reference sequence). The V end lost 10 bases, the J end lost 2 bases, and 9 bases lay between the germline ends. CDR3 coding DNA: TGTGCCACCAGGGATCCTGGGGCCAACGTCCTGACTTTC. The encoded protein is CATRDPGANVLTF.